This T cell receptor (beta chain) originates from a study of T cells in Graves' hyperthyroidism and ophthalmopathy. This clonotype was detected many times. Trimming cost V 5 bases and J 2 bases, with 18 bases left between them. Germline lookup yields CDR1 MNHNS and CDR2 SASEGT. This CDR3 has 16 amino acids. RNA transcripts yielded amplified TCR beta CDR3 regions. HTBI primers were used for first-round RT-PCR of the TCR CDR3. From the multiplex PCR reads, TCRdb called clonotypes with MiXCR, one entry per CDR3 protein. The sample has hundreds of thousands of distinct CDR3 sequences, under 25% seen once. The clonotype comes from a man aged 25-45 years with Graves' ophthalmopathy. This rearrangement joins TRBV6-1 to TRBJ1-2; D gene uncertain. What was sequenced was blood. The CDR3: CASSPEGGPGNYGYTF. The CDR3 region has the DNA TGTGCCAGCAGTCCCGAAGGAGGTCCCGGAAACTATGGCTACACCTTC.